This TCR beta chain was profiled in a study of cytomegalovirus exposure and HLA in healthy donors. Regarding the study as a whole: Rarity held for most TCR sequences, but there were some public TCRs that occurred in many donors. As a later analysis showed, a missense DCLRE1C variant was linked to trimming of TCR beta V- and J-genes.

In its sample, this clone ranks as medium-sized. Its cognate antigen is unknown. This PCR relied on a set of 60 Vbeta primers and 13 Jbeta primers. Libraries were prepared by immunoSEQ multiplex PCR; TCRdb keeps only in-frame clonotypes and omits some of them. The sample shows approximately 190,000 clones, approximately 80% of them seen only once. Germline loops: CDR1 SGHVS, CDR2 FNYEAQ. The length of the CDR3 is 15 residues. V lost 5 bases, J lost 6 bases, and 10 bases stayed unmatched. This chain joins TRBV7-6 and TRBJ1-5; 7 bases fit TRBD1. The material sequenced was PBMCs. The sequence came from a man aged 35 to 55 in good health and CMV-seropositive. The CDR3 nucleotides read TGTGCCAGCAGCCCGACAGGGTCAAGTAGTCAGCCCCAGCATTTT. Encoded protein: CASSPTGSSSQPQHF.